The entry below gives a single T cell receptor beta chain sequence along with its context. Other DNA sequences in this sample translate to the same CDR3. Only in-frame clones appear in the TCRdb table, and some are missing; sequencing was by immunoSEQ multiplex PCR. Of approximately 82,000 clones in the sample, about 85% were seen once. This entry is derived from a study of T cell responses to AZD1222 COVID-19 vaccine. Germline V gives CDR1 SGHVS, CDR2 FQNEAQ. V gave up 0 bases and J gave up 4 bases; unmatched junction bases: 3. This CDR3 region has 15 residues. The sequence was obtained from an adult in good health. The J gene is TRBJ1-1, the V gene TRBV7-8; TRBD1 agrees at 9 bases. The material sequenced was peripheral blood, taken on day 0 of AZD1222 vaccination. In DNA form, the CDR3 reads TGTGCCAGCAGCTTAGCGGACAGGGGAAGCACTGAAGCTTTCTTT. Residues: CASSLADRGSTEAFF.